The 28 T cell receptor beta chains given below trace back to one sample, sequenced in a study of shared clonotypes between healthy human individuals. Profiling relied on immunoSEQ multiplex PCR, and the TCRdb table lists in-frame clones only, not all of them. The sample holds 500,000 or so clones, about 96% seen once. The sequencing input was naive CD4+ T cells sorted from blood. The subset here: CD45RA+ positively selected. These receptors were collected from a woman aged 25 to 39 in good health.

This chain uses TRBV5-3 with TRBJ2-7, with 8 bases fitting TRBD2. TRBV5-3 carries the ORF label, with uncertain function. The CDR3 totals 16 residues. After removal of 1 base from V and 5 bases from J, the junction contained 11 bases not matched to a gene. CDR3 in amino acids: CARSLLSGRNYHEQYF. The CDR3 DNA is TGTGCCAGAAGCTTGCTAAGCGGGAGAAATTACCACGAGCAGTACTTC.

The chain couples TRBV28 to TRBJ2-6; 7 nucleotides agree with TRBD1. The CDR3 spans 21 residues. J lost 0 bases, V lost 5 bases, and 19 bases had no gene match. Germline CDR1 MDHEN, CDR2 SYDVKM. The CDR3: CASSATGAQEVPYSGANVLTF. The CDR3 DNA follows: TGTGCCAGCAGTGCCACAGGGGCCCAGGAGGTCCCCTACTCTGGGGCCAACGTCCTGACTTTC. Combining the CDR3 with reference TRBV28 and TRBJ2-6 gives the whole variable domain DVKVTQSSRYLVKRTGEKVFLECVQDMDHENMFWYRQDPGLGLRLIYFSYDVKMKEKGDIPEGYSVSREKKERFSLILESASTNQTSMYLCASSATGAQEVPYSGANVLTFGAGSRLTVL.

The chain couples TRBV14 to TRBJ1-5; D not certain. V was pared by 3 bases and J by 9 bases, with 9 bases between. The CDR3 has 12 residues. Germline values: CDR1 SGHDN, CDR2 FVKESK. The CDR3 region is CASSHGRTPQHF. CDR3 sequence (DNA): TGTGCCAGCAGCCACGGCCGGACGCCCCAGCATTTT.

The chain couples TRBV28 to TRBJ2-1, with 12 bases that match TRBD2. Losses at the gene ends were 10 bases for V and 4 bases for J; bases not matched to a gene: 14. Per the germline V gene, CDR1 is MDHEN and CDR2 is SYDVKM. CDR3 size: 17 residues. The CDR3 spells CATLPSGRAGAYNEQFF. In DNA, the CDR3 is TGTGCCACCTTACCTAGCGGGAGGGCCGGTGCGTACAATGAGCAGTTCTTC.

Regarding this clone: The sample has other DNA sequences that encode this CDR3 too. The chain carries TRBV28 and TRBJ2-3; unclear D gene. In germline, CDR1 is MDHEN, CDR2 SYDVKM. The CDR3 spans 11 residues. Trimming stripped 2 bases from V and 3 bases from J, with 0 bases between. The CDR3 is CASSLTDTQYF. As DNA, the CDR3 is TGTGCCAGCAGTTTAACAGATACGCAGTATTTT.

In DNA, the CDR3 is TGTGCCAGCAGCGGCGGGACTACCCCCGGGGAGCTGTTTTTT. This gives the protein CASSGGTTPGELFF. The gene calls are TRBV9 and TRBJ2-2, with 7 bases aligning to TRBD2. The CDR3 runs 14 residues. Trimming removed 3 bases from V and 6 bases from J; junction bases left unmatched: 5. Germline-derived CDR1 and CDR2 are SGDLS and YYNGEE.

This clone has a single count. The rearrangement joins TRBV18 to TRBJ2-5; 9 bases match TRBD1. The CDR3 is 16 residues long. Germline lookup yields CDR1 KGHSH and CDR2 LQKENI. J lost 4 bases, V lost 3 bases, and 9 bases had no gene match. The CDR3, as DNA: TGTGCCAGCTCACCGGCCTGGGACAGGGCGGGAGAGACCCAGTACTTC. This translates into CASSPAWDRAGETQYF.

This chain uses TRBV28 with TRBJ1-1; D perhaps matches TRBD1 (5 bases). This CDR3 contains 15 residues. Germline CDR1 is MDHEN and CDR2 is SYDVKM. Trimming took off 5 bases at V and 3 bases at J, with 16 bases between the two ends. The CDR3 DNA follows: TGTGCCAGCAGTCCACATCAACTGACAGACACTGAAGCTTTCTTT. Its protein is CASSPHQLTDTEAFF.

The rearrangement joins TRBV5-4 to TRBJ1-1, with D possibly TRBD1 on 5 matching bases. V shed 0 bases and J shed 5 bases, with 8 bases lying between them. This CDR3 comprises 13 residues. The germline CDR1 and CDR2 sequences are SGHNT and YYREEE (reference sequence). This CDR3 is CASSLEGWTEAFF. The CDR3 coding sequence is TGTGCCAGCAGCTTGGAGGGGTGGACTGAAGCTTTCTTT.

The chain employs TRBV7-6 and TRBJ2-7; 7 bases map to TRBD2. CDR3 length: 16 amino acids. Trimming took 10 bases from V and 4 from J; bases not matched to a gene: 19. Germline V gene data show CDR1 as SGHVS and CDR2 as FNYEAQ. CDR3 nucleotide sequence: TGTGCCACCCGACGAACGCCGACTAGCCTCGGGTACGAGCAGTACTTC. It is translated as CATRRTPTSLGYEQYF.

This clone was found once. The CDR3 sequence is CASSAQGDTIYF. DNA of the CDR3: TGTGCCAGCAGCGCTCAGGGAGACACCATATATTTT. The chain uses TRBV9 and TRBJ1-3; perhaps TRBD1 as D (5 bases). V gave up 3 bases and J gave up 8 bases, with 9 bases separating them. Germline CDR1 and CDR2: SGDLS and YYNGEE. CDR3 size: 12 residues.

This clone has only one observation. The chain carries TRBV6-5 and TRBJ2-5, with D possibly matching TRBD2 (6 bases). The CDR3 sequence is 16 residues long. The germline V and J ends were trimmed by 4 bases and 4 bases, with 19 bases remaining between them. CDR1 is MNHEY, CDR2 SVGAGI, per germline. The CDR3 DNA reads TGTGCCAGCAGTTCCATGAGACGGGGGACTCGAGAGACCCAGTACTTC. Its protein product is CASSSMRRGTRETQYF.

V gene TRBV5-1 combines with J gene TRBJ2-3; maybe TRBD2 (5 bases). The CDR3 is 13 amino acids. V shed 7 bases and J shed 2 bases, with 11 bases lying between them. Germline-derived CDR1 and CDR2 are SGHRS and YFSETQ. The CDR3 loop is CASVGGVTDTQYF. The CDR3 bases are TGCGCCAGCGTAGGAGGAGTCACAGATACGCAGTATTTT. Variable domain in full (rest from reference TRBV5-1 and TRBJ2-3): KAGVTQTPRYLIKTRGQQVTLSCSPISGHRSVSWYQQTPGQGLQFLFEYFSETQRNKGNFPGRFSGRQFSNSRSEMNVSTLELGDSALYLCASVGGVTDTQYFGPGTRLTVL.

This clone occurred once. The chain employs TRBV7-8 and TRBJ2-5, with TRBD2 matching 11 bases. J gave up 2 bases and V 3 bases, and 2 bases lay outside the gene matches. The V gene's germline CDR1 is SGHVS and CDR2 FQNEAQ. The CDR3 runs to 15 residues. This CDR3 is CASSFLAGGQETQYF. In nucleotides, the CDR3 is TGTGCCAGCAGCTTCTTAGCGGGAGGGCAAGAGACCCAGTACTTC.

Concerning this clone: The sample contains more than one DNA sequence encoding this CDR3. The V call is TRBV6-1, the J call TRBJ2-7; the match to TRBD1 covers 9 bases. Germline V lookup: CDR1 MNHNS, CDR2 SASEGT. This CDR3 region has 13 residues. J lost 0 bases, V lost 6 bases, and 0 bases had no gene match. The CDR3 here is CASRDRGSYEQYF. CDR3 nucleotides: TGTGCCAGCAGGGACAGGGGCTCCTACGAGCAGTACTTC.

This chain links TRBV4-1 with TRBJ2-1; TRBD1 might be the D (5 bases). The germline V gene encodes CDR1 MGHRA and CDR2 YSYEKL. With 0 bases removed from V and 6 bases from J, the gap between germline ends came to 6 bases. The CDR3 covers 13 residues. The CDR3 is CASSQEGLNEQFF. CDR3 in DNA: TGCGCCAGCAGCCAAGAGGGGCTCAATGAGCAGTTCTTC.

J is TRBJ1-4 and V is TRBV28, with D perhaps matching TRBD1 (5 bases). The CDR3 totals 15 residues. Germline-derived CDR1 and CDR2 are MDHEN and SYDVKM. V lost 5 bases and J lost 5, with 15 bases in between. The CDR3 loop reads CASSIPDGGNEKLFF. CDR3 bases: TGTGCCAGCAGTATCCCCGACGGGGGAAATGAAAAACTGTTTTTT.

A note on this clone: Other DNA sequences from this sample encode an identical CDR3 as well. This chain joins TRBV6-5 and TRBJ2-7; no reliable D call. V was trimmed by 4 bases and J by 4 bases, leaving 5 bases between them. There are 11 residues in the CDR3. In germline, CDR1 is MNHEY, CDR2 SVGAGI. CDR3 nucleotides: TGTGCCAGCAGTTCTAGGTACGAGCAGTACTTC. This sequence encodes CASSSRYEQYF.

The chain recombines TRBV6-1 with TRBJ2-5; 9 bases fit TRBD1. The V and J ends lost 3 bases and 5 bases, in that order; junction bases with no gene match: 7. The CDR3 runs 15 residues. Looked up from germline, CDR1 is MNHNS and CDR2 is SASEGT. The CDR3 here is CASSEGQGGWETQYF. The CDR3 DNA reads TGTGCCAGCAGTGAGGGACAGGGTGGTTGGGAGACCCAGTACTTC.

The CDR3 protein is CARSFRGSSSYEQYF. The DNA of the CDR3 is TGTGCCAGAAGCTTCCGAGGTTCAAGCTCCTACGAGCAGTACTTC. This chain uses TRBV5-3 with TRBJ2-7; D remains ambiguous. TRBV5-3 is an ORF, and what it does is uncertain. CDR3 length: 15 amino acids. The V and J ends lost 2 bases and 0 bases respectively, with 12 bases between them.

The chain has TRBV27 and TRBJ2-2; no definite D call. Germline lookup yields CDR1 MNHEY and CDR2 SMNVEV (reference sequence). Trimming left V 11 bases short and J 4 bases short, with 23 bases between. This CDR3 comprises 16 residues. The CDR3 loop reads CAAMPRFQSVTGELFF. As DNA, the CDR3 is TGTGCCGCCATGCCACGTTTCCAGTCGGTCACCGGGGAGCTGTTTTTT.

V usage is TRBV2 and J usage is TRBJ2-2, with 11 nucleotides matching TRBD2. After removal of 8 bases from V and 3 bases from J, the junction contained 5 bases not matched to a gene. From germline, CDR1 is SNHLY and CDR2 FYNNEI. The CDR3 has 15 residues. Written as DNA, the CDR3 is TGTGCCAGCGGTAGCGGGAGGGCCGACACCGGGGAGCTGTTTTTT. Its protein is CASGSGRADTGELFF.

This clone is a singleton in its sample. The rearrangement uses TRBV7-2 and TRBJ1-1, with unresolved D. The ends were cut back, 5 bases at V and 8 bases at J, with 15 bases in the middle. The CDR3 consists of 13 residues. CDR1 is SGHTA and CDR2 is FQGNSA in the germline V gene. This chain's CDR3 is CASSIPGLLEAFF. The CDR3 DNA reads TGTGCCAGCAGCATCCCAGGCCTTCTCGAAGCTTTCTTT.

The chain uses TRBV2 and TRBJ1-4; TRBD1 aligns across 7 bases. V lost 4 bases to trimming and J lost 6 bases; unmatched junction nucleotides: 8. Germline V gene sequence: CDR1 SNHLY, CDR2 FYNNEI. The CDR3 has 15 amino acids. CDR3 residues: CASSGDRVGHEKLFF. DNA for the CDR3: TGTGCCAGCAGTGGCGACAGGGTCGGGCATGAAAAACTGTTTTTT. The full variable domain, in which reference TRBV2 and TRBJ1-4 provide the parts outside the CDR3, is EPEVTQTPSHQVTQMGQEVILRCVPISNHLYFYWYRQILGQKVEFLVSFYNNEISEKSEIFDDQFSVERPDGSNFTLKIRSTKLEDSAMYFCASSGDRVGHEKLFFGSGTQLSVL.

CDR3 sequence: CASSAPGTTGELFF. The CDR3 nucleotides read TGTGCCAGCTCGGCCCCAGGAACCACCGGGGAGCTGTTTTTT. The chain couples TRBV18 to TRBJ2-2; D is unclear. V was shortened by 6 bases and J by 4 bases, with 12 bases between the two germline ends. The CDR3 totals 14 residues. Looked up from germline, CDR1 is KGHSH and CDR2 is LQKENI.

The chain joins TRBV28 to TRBJ2-7; 10 positions agree with TRBD1. The CDR3 runs 14 residues. Germline CDR1 and CDR2: MDHEN and SYDVKM. Germline trimming cut 7 bases from V and 7 bases from J; bases unmatched to any gene: 10. DNA for the CDR3: TGTGCCAGCACGCCGGGACAGGGGCGCGGGGAGCAGTACTTC. Amino acid sequence: CASTPGQGRGEQYF.

This chain joins TRBV6-1 and TRBJ1-5; D is possibly TRBD1 (5 bases). Trimming took off 4 bases at V and 6 bases at J, with 13 bases between the two ends. The CDR3 loop spans 14 amino acids. CDR1 is MNHNS, CDR2 SASEGT, per germline. The CDR3 DNA is TGTGCCAGCAGTGGAGGGGCAGGGAGTCAGCCCCAGCATTTT. Amino acids: CASSGGAGSQPQHF.

This chain connects TRBV5-1 to TRBJ2-5; D is uncertain. Trimming removed 0 bases at V and 3 bases at J, with 9 bases between. The CDR3 contains 14 residues. Germline-derived CDR1 and CDR2 are SGHRS and YFSETQ. The CDR3 bases are TGCGCCAGCAGCTTGGGGGCAGAAGAAGAGACCCAGTACTTC. Protein: CASSLGAEEETQYF.